This T cell receptor (beta chain) came from a study of blood T cell repertoires in COVID-19. Study-wide context: Sources were T cells, B-cell-depleted T cells, or PBMCs; the material itself was cDNA or gDNA.

Source study methods: Quantification of nucleated cells was approximated via reference gene primer amplification. The table came from immunoSEQ multiplex PCR; TCRdb's copy has only in-frame clones and leaves some out. D and trimming come from the DNA, and the V and J calls and clone size come from that table. The sample includes 70,000 to 95,000 clones, 85% of them seen just once. V trimming: 3 bases; J trimming: 1 base; junction bases outside the gene matches: 10. CDR3 length equals 18 residues. The germline CDR1 and CDR2 sequences are LNHDA and SQIVND (reference sequence). The clonotype comes from a woman aged 65 to 85 with active or convalescent COVID-19. The V call is TRBV19, the J call TRBJ2-1; 9 bases fit TRBD2. The material sequenced was peripheral blood. The CDR3: CASSIGLAPRGSYNEQFF. CDR3 sequence (DNA): TGTGCCAGTAGTATTGGACTAGCGCCTAGAGGGTCCTACAATGAGCAGTTCTTC. Filled out from reference TRBV19 and TRBJ2-1, the complete variable domain reads DGGITQSPKYLFRKEGQNVTLSCEQNLNHDAMYWYRQDPGQGLRLIYYSQIVNDFQKGDIAEGYSVSREKKESFPLTVTSAQKNPTAFYLCASSIGLAPRGSYNEQFFGPGTRLTVL.